These 2 T cell receptor beta chains came from one sample sequenced in a study of regulatory T cells in long-lasting Graves disease. TCR beta libraries were built with iRepertoire HTBI primers and Arm-PCR of CDR3 regions. TCRdb fed the multiplex PCR reads into MiXCR, producing one record per CDR3 protein. The sample yields roughly 520,000 distinct CDR3 sequences, approximately 12% seen once. As for time point: newly diagnosed GD, antithyroid drugs for less than 3 months. PBMC-extracted RNA yielded the TCR library. The same data also went into a second study, on T cells in Graves' hyperthyroidism and ophthalmopathy.

The material was peripheral blood mononuclear cells (PBMCs), obtained at new diagnosis, from a patient treated with antithyroid drugs. Source of these receptors: a woman aged 30 to 39 with Graves disease.

This clonotype occurred many times. The genes are TRBV30 and TRBJ1-1; tentative D call: TRBD1 (5 bases). CDR1 is GTSNPN and CDR2 is SVGIG in the germline V gene (reference sequence). Trimming removed 0 bases at V and 8 bases at J, with 13 bases between. The CDR3 is 13 amino acids. CDR3 DNA: TGTGCCTGGAGTGTATCCCTGCAGGGCGAAGCTTTCTTT. Its protein product is CAWSVSLQGEAFF. Filled out from reference TRBV30 and TRBJ1-1, the complete variable domain reads SQTIHQWPATLVQPVGSPLSLECTVEGTSNPNLYWYRQAAGRGLQLLFYSVGIGQISSEVPQNLSASRPQDRQFILSSKKLLLSDSGFYLCAWSVSLQGEAFFGQGTRLTVV.

This clonotype appeared many times. The chain carries TRBV28 and TRBJ2-7; 9 bases align to TRBD1. CDR3 length: 14 residues. The trim removed 11 bases at V and 0 bases at J, leaving 8 bases unmatched. Germline lookup yields CDR1 MDHEN and CDR2 SYDVKM. CDR3 sequence reads: CAASGTGPSYEQYF. Written as DNA, the CDR3 is TGTGCCGCCTCCGGGACAGGGCCCTCCTACGAGCAGTACTTC.